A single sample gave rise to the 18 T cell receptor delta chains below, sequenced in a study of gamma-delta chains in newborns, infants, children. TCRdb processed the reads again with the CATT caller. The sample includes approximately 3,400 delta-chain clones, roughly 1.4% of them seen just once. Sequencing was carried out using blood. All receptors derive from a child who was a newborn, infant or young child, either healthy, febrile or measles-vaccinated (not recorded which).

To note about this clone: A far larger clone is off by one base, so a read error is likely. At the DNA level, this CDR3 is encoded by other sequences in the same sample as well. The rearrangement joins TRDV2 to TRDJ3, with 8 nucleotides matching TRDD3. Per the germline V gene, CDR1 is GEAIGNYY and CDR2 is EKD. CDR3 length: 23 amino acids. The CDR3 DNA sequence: TGCGCCTGTGACGCGATCATTACTGGGGGTCTGAGGAAGAGCTCCTGGGACACCCGACAGATGTTTTTC. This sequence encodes CACDAIITGGLRKSSWDTRQMFF.

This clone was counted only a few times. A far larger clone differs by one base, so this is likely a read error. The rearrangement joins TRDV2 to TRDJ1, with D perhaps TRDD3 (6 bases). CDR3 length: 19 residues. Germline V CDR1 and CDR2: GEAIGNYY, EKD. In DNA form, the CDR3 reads TGTGCCTGTGACACCGTTCGGTACAGGGGGACCCCCGAGACCGATAAACCCATCTTT. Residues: CACDTVRYRGTPETDKPIF.

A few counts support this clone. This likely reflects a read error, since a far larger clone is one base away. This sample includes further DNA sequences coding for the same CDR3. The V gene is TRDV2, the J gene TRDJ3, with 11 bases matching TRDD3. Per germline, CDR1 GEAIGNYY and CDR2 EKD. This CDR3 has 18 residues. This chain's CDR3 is CACDELGDSSWDTRQMFF. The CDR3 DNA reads TGTGCCTGTGACGAACTGGGGGATAGCTCCTGGGACACCCGGCAGATGTTTTTC.

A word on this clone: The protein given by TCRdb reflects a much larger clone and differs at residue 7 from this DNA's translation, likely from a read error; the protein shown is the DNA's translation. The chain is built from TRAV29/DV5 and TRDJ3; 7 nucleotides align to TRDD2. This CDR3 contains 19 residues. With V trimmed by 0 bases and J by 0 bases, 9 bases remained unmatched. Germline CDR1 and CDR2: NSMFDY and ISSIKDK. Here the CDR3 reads CAASALPLPSSWDTRQMFF. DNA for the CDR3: TGTGCAGCAAGCGCGCTTCCACTTCCTAGCTCCTGGGACACCCGACAGATGTTTTTC.

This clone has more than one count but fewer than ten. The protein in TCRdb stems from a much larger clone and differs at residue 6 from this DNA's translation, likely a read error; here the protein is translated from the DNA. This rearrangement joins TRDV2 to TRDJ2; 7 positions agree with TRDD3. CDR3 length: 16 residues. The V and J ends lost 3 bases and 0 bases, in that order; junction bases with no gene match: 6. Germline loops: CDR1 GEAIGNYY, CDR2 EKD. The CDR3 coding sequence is TGTGCCTGTGACGTAATGGGGGAAGCTTTGACAGCACAACTCTTCTTT. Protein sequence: CACDVMGEALTAQLFF.

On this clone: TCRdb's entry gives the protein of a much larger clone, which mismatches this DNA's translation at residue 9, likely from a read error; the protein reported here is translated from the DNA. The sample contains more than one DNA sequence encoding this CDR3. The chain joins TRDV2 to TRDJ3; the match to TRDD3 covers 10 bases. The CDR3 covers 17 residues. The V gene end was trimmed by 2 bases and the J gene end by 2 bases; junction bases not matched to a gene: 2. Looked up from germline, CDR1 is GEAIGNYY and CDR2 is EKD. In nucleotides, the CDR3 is TGTGCCTGTGACATACTGGGGGATGCCTGGGACACCCGACAGATGTTTTTC. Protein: CACDILGDAWDTRQMFF.

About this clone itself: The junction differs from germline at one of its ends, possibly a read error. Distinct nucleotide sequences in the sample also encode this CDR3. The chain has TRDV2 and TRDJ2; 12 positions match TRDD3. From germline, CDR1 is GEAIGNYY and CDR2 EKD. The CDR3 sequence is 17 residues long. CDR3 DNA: TGTGCCTGTGACACCGACTGGGGGATACTGTTGACCGCACAACTCTTCTTC. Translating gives CACDTDWGILLTAQLFF.

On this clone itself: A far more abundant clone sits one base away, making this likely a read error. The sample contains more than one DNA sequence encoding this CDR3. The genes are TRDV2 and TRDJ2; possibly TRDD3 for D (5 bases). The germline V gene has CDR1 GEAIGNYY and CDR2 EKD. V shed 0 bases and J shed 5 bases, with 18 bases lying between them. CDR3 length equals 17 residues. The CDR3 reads CACDTDPPARGTAQLFF. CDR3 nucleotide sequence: TGTGCCTGTGACACCGATCCTCCCGCTAGGGGAACAGCACAACTCTTCTTT.

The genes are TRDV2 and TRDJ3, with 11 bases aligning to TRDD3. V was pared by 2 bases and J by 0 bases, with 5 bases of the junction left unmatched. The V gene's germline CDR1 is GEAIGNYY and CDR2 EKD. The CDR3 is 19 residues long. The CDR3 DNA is TGTGCCTGTGACATGATTACTGGGGGATACTCCTGGGACACCCGACAGATGTTTTTC. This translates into CACDMITGGYSWDTRQMFF.

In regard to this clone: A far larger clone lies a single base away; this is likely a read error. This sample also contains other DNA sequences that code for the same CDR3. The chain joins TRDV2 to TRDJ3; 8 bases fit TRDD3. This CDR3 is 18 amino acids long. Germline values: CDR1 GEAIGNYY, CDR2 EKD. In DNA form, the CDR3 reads TGTGCCTGTGACACTGTAGGGGATACCTCCTGGGACACCCGACAAATGTTTTTC. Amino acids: CACDTVGDTSWDTRQMFF.

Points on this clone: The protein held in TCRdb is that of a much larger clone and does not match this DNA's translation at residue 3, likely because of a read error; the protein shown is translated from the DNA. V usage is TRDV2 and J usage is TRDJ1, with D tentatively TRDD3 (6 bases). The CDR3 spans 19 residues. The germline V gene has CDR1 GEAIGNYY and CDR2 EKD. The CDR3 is CASDTVRYRGTPETDKLIF. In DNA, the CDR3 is TGTGCCAGTGACACCGTTCGGTACAGGGGGACCCCCGAGACCGATAAACTCATCTTT.

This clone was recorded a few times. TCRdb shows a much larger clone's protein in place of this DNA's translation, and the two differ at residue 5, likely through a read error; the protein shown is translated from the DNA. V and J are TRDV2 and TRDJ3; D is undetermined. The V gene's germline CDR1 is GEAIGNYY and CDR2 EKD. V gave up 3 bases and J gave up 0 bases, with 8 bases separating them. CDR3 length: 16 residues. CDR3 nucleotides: TGTGCCTGTGACGCCGTGGGCTCCTGGGACACCCGACAGATGTTTTTC. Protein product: CACDAVGSWDTRQMFF.

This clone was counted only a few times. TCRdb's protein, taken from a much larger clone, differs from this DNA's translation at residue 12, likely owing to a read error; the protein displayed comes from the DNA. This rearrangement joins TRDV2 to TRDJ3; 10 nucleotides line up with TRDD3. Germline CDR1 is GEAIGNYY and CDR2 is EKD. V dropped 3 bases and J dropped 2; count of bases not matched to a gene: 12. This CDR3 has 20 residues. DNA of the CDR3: TGTGCCTGTGACCCCTTACTGGGGGATGAAGGTCCCTGGGACACCCGACAGATGTTTTTC. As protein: CACDPLLGDEGPWDTRQMFF.

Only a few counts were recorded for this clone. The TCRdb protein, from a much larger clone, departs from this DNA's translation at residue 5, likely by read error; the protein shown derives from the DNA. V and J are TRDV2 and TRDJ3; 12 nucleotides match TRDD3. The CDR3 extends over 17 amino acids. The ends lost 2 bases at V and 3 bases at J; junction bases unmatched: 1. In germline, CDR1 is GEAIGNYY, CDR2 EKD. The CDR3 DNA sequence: TGTGCCTGTGACATCTGGGGGATACGCTGGGACACCCGACAGATGTTTTTC. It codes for CACDIWGIRWDTRQMFF.

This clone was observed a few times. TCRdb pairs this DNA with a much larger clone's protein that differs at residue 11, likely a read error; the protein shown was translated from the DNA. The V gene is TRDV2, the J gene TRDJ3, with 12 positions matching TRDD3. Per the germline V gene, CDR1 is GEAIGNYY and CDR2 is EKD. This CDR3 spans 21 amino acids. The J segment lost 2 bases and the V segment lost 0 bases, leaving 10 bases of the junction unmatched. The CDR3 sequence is CACDTATGGYTTPWDTRQMFF. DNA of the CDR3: TGTGCCTGTGACACCGCAACTGGGGGATACACGACCCCCTGGGACACCCGACAGATGTTTTTC.

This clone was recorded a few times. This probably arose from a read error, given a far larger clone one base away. The CDR3 reads CACDSIPSLGDTGVLTVQLFF. In nucleotides, the CDR3 is TGTGCCTGTGACTCCATCCCATCACTGGGGGATACAGGGGTGTTGACAGTACAACTCTTCTTT. The rearrangement links TRDV2 to TRDJ2; 12 bases are shared with TRDD3. Germline CDR1 is GEAIGNYY and CDR2 is EKD. The CDR3 has 21 amino acids.

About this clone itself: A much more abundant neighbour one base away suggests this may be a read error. DNA for the CDR3: TGTGCCTGTGACTCCCTCTTCTCCTGGGACGCCCGACAGATGTTTTTC. Its translation is CACDSLFSWDARQMFF. This chain connects TRDV2 to TRDJ3, with D perhaps matching TRDD3 (5 bases). Per the germline V gene, CDR1 is GEAIGNYY and CDR2 is EKD. This CDR3 contains 16 residues.

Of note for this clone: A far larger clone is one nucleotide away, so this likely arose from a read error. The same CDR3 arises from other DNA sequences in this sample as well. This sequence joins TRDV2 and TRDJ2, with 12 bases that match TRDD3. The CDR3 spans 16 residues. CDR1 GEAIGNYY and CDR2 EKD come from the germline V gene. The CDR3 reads CACDVLGDTLTAQLFF. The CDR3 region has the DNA TGTGCCTGTGACGTACTGGGGGATACTTTGACGGCACAACTCTTCTTT.